The clone carrying this TCR beta chain was counted once. Germline is not matched at one junction end, which may reflect a read error. The entry originates in a study of CD8+CD57+ T cells in acquired aplastic anemia. From germline, CDR1 is SGHNT and CDR2 YYREEE (reference sequence). This CDR3 has 13 residues. Profiling that covered TCR beta VDJ and CDR3 relied on genomic DNA as its template. TCRdb re-derived calls from the reads in MiXCR, one entry per CDR3 protein. The sample lists around 250,000 distinct CDR3 sequences, approximately 79% occurring once. Patients picked for sequencing had shown CD8+CD57+ cell expansion detected by flow cytometry.

The TCR comes from a human donor with aplastic anemia. Sample: sorted CD4+, CD8+, or CD8+CD57+ T cells (not recorded which) from PBMCs. J is TRBJ2-5 and V is TRBV5-4; D perhaps matches TRBD2 (5 bases). The CDR3 region has the DNA TGTGCCAGCAGGTTGGAGGCGGAGGAGACCCAGTACTTC. The encoded protein is CASRLEAEETQYF.